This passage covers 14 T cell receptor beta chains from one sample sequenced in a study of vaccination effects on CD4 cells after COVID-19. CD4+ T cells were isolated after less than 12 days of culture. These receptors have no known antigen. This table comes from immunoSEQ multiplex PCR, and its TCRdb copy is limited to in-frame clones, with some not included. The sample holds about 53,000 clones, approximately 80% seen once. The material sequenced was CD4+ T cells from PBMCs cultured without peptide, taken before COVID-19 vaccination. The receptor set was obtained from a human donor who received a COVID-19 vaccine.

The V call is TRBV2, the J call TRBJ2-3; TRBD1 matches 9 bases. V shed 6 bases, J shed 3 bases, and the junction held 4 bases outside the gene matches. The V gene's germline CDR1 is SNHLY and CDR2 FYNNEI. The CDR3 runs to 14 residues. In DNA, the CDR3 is TGTGCCAGCAGACAGGGGGCAAGTACAGATACGCAGTATTTT. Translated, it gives CASRQGASTDTQYF.

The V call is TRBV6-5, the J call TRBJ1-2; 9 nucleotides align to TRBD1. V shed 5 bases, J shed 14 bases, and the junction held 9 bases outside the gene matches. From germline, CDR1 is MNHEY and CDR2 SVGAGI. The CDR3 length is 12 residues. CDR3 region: CASSPGQGFRTF. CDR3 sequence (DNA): TGTGCCAGCAGTCCGGGACAGGGATTTCGAACCTTC.

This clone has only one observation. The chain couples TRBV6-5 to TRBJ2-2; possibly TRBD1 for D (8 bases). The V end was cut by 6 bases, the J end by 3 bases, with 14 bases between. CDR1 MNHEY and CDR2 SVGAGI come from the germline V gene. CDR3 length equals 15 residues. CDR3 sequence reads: CASSRQGRDTGELFF. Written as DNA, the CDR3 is TGTGCCAGCAGCCGACAGGGGAGGGACACCGGGGAGCTGTTTTTT.

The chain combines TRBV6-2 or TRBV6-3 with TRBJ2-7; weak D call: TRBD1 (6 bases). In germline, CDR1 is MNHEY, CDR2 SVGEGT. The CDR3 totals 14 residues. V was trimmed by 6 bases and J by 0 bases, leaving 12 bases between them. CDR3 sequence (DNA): TGTGCCAGCAGCTATACAGGGAGCTCCTACGAGCAGTACGTC. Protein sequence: CASSYTGSSYEQYV.

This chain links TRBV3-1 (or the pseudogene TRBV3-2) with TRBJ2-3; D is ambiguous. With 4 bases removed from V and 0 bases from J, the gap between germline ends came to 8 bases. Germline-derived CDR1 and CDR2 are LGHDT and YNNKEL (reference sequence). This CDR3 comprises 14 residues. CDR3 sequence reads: CASSPGPSTDTQYF. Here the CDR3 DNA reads TGTGCCAGCAGCCCAGGACCTAGCACAGATACGCAGTATTTT.

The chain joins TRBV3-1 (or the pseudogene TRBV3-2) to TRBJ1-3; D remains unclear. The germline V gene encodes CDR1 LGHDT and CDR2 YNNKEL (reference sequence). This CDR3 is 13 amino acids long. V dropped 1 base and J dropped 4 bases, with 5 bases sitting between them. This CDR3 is CASSQVFGNTIYF. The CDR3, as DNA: TGTGCCAGCAGCCAAGTCTTCGGAAACACCATATATTTT.

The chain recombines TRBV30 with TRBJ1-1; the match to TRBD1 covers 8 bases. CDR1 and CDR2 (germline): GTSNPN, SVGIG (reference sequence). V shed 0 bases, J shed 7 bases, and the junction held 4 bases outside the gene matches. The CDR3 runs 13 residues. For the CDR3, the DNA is TGTGCCTGGAGTGTACAGGGGGGGATTGAAGCTTTCTTT. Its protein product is CAWSVQGGIEAFF.

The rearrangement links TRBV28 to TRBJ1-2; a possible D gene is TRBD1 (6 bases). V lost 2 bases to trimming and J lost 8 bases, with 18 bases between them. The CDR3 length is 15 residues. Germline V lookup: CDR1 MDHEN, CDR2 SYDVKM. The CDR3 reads CASSLRGTEGGGYTF. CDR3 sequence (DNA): TGTGCCAGCAGTTTAAGGGGGACTGAGGGGGGAGGCTACACCTTC.

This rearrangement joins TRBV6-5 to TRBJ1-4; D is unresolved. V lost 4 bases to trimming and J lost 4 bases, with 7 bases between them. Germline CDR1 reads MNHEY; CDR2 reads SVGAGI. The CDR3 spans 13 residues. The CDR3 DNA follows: TGTGCCAGCAGTTCGCCCTTTAATGAAAAACTGTTTTTT. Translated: CASSSPFNEKLFF.

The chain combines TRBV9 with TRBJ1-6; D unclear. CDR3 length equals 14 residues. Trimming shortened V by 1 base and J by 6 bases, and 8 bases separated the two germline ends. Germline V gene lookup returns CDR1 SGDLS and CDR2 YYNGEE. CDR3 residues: CASSVRQSNSPLHF. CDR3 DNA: TGTGCCAGCAGCGTAAGGCAGTCTAATTCACCCCTCCACTTT. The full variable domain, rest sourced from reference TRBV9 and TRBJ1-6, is DSGVTQTPKHLITATGQRVTLRCSPRSGDLSVYWYQQSLDQGLQFLIQYYNGEERAKGNILERFSAQQFPDLHSELNLSSLELGDSALYFCASSVRQSNSPLHFGNGTRLTVT.

CDR3 in amino acids: CASSRGGGWSPLHF. In DNA form, the CDR3 reads TGTGCCAGCAGCCGAGGAGGCGGTTGGTCACCCCTCCACTTT. The V and J genes are TRBV14 and TRBJ1-6; unclear D gene. Germline V lookup: CDR1 SGHDN, CDR2 FVKESK. The CDR3 is 14 amino acids. Between the trimmed V and J ends, which lost 4 bases and 10 bases, there was a span of 14 bases.

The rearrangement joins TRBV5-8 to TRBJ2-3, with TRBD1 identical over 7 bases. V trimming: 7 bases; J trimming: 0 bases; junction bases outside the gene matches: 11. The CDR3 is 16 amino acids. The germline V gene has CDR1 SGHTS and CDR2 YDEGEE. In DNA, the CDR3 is TGTGCCAGCCCCGCGACAGGGTATGCTAGCACAGATACGCAGTATTTT. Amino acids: CASPATGYASTDTQYF.

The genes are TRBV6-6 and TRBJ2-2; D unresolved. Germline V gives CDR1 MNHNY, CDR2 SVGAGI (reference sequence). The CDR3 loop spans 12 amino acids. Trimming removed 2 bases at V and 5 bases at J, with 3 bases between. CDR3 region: CASSYETGELFF. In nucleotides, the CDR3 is TGTGCCAGCAGTTACGAGACCGGGGAGCTGTTTTTT.

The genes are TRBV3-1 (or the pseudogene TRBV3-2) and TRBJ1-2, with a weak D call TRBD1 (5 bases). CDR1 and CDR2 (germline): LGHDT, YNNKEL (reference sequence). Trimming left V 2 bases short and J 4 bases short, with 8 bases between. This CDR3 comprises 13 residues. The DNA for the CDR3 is TGTGCCAGCAGCCAATCCAGGGTCTATGGCTACACCTTC. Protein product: CASSQSRVYGYTF.